Here is one T cell receptor (beta chain) with its context. Its target is not known. The sample comes from a study of T cell responses to AZD1222 COVID-19 vaccine. Broader study findings: A reported finding is that nearly half of spike-specific TCRs target unmutated variant regions. The donor group comprised mostly white British people and more females; the analysis possibly underestimated clonal diversity. Dominant CD4 TCR responses targeted spike regions 160-218 and 743-854.

Libraries were prepared by immunoSEQ multiplex PCR; TCRdb keeps only in-frame clonotypes and omits some of them. The table shows tens of thousands of clones, with under 90% occurring only once. This TCR was recovered from an adult in good health. The sequencing here drew on peripheral blood, taken on day 0 of AZD1222 vaccination.

CDR3 protein: CASSQGGQGGYGYTF. In DNA form, the CDR3 reads TGTGCCAGCAGCCAAGGGGGACAGGGAGGCTATGGCTACACCTTC. The genes are TRBV7-3 and TRBJ1-2; 9 positions agree with TRBD1. CDR1 and CDR2 from the germline V gene are SGHTA and FQGTGA. The J segment lost 4 bases and the V segment lost 5 bases, leaving 8 bases of the junction unmatched. The CDR3 totals 15 residues. The full variable domain, in which reference TRBV7-3 and TRBJ1-2 provide the parts outside the CDR3, is GAGVSQTPSNKVTEKGKYVELRCDPISGHTALYWYRQSLGQGPEFLIYFQGTGAADDSGLPNDRFFAVRPEGSVSTLKIQRTERGDSAVYLCASSQGGQGGYGYTFGSGTRLTVV.